This TCR beta chain was obtained from a study of Graves' ophthalmopathy and Graves' hyperthyroidism. Notes on the study in general: The majority of expanded thyroid clonotypes above 0.001 frequency also occurred in blood.

RNA transcripts were the template, and TCR beta CDR3 regions were amplified from them. HTBI primers served in a first-round RT-PCR, which a second-round multiplex PCR followed. Via MiXCR, TCRdb re-called the multiplex PCR reads, giving one row per CDR3 protein. This table holds hundreds of thousands of distinct CDR3 sequences, approximately 22% found once. This clonotype was recorded many times. Antigen specificity is unknown. The CDR3 contains 14 residues. V was clipped by 11 bases and J by 5 bases, with 22 bases between them. Germline V gene sequence: CDR1 MNHNS, CDR2 SASEGT. This clonotype originated in a woman younger than 30 with stable Graves' hyperthyroidism. Some clones in this sample may be carry-over from other donors' samples. The sample comprised peripheral blood. This chain joins TRBV6-1 and TRBJ2-7; no clear D gene. DNA for the CDR3: TGTGCCGTGAGTGTCCTAGGAGCAGAGGACGAGCAGTACTTC. This translates into CAVSVLGAEDEQYF.